The present T cell receptor beta chain was sequenced within a study of response to subunit inactivated influenza vaccine. Study results and caveats: Authors suggested that a seasonal influenza vaccination recruits few new T cells each time.

This clonotype has only a few counts. Its cognate antigen is unknown. From the RT-PCR reads, TCRdb called clonotypes with MiXCR, one entry per CDR3 protein. This table holds fewer than 600,000 distinct CDR3 sequences, under 8.5% found once. Trimming stripped 0 bases from V and 4 bases from J, with 5 bases between. Germline CDR1 is ENHRY and CDR2 is SYGVKD. This CDR3 is 13 amino acids long. Sequencing was performed on PBMCs from blood, taken around 25 months after vaccination. The origin of this receptor is a man between 50 and 69 years old who received an inactivated influenza vaccine. The V and J genes are TRBV10-3 and TRBJ2-3; D remains unclear. The CDR3 loop is CAISESSPDTQYF. CDR3 coding DNA: TGTGCCATCAGTGAGTCGAGCCCAGATACGCAGTATTTT.